This T cell receptor (beta chain) was recorded in a study of blood T cell repertoires in COVID-19 (dated by TCRdb to 2019 to 2021). Regarding the study in general: The collaborator samples originated in the United States, Italy and Spain and spanned the acute and convalescent phases of COVID-19. The prospective study material was composed of cDNA or gDNA derived from T cells, B-cell-depleted T cells, or PBMCs. Subjects who had been exposed to COVID-19, were actively infected with it, or had recovered from it provided the deeply sampled blood TCRbeta repertoires that made up the dataset. The repertoires were released in a freely available public database intended as a resource for research on the immune response to SARS-CoV-2. The samples were drawn from the first 160 participants of the ongoing ImmuneRACE study and from 1,200 or so subjects provided by 6 global collaborators. The sample metadata nearly always contained a de-identified subject ID, COVID-19 status, age in years and sex. Where available, HLA class I and class II types were obtained from metadata supplied by the sample provider rather than from assay-based typing. Study-wide conclusions, independent of this receptor: How much clinical and demographic metadata was included differed by source and by participant, and the metadata was provided uncurated.

Of note for this clone: No cognate antigen has been identified for it. It has no much larger one-base neighbor in the sample; base qualities were not kept.

Enrolling through a virtual design, the prospective study's participants ranged in age from roughly 18 to 89 years and lived across roughly 24 United States geographic areas. In the prospective study, participants were assigned to cohorts based on the clinical history participants reported in a screening survey and a study questionnaire. Recovered participants in ImmuneRACE Cohort 3 were defined as having two consecutive negative NP/OP PCR tests, clearance from a healthcare professional, or resolution of symptoms. Each participant in the prospective study had whole blood, serum and a nasopharyngeal or oropharyngeal swab collected by mobile phlebotomists. Additional blood draws and questionnaires over an approximately two-month period could optionally be provided by prospective study participants. Before DNA extraction, blood samples from the prospective study were shipped at room temperature or frozen.

The CDR3 goes from the cysteine to the phenylalanine over 15 residues. Just CDR3 DNA is preserved here, 45 bases in frame from base 1. The germline V gene (reference sequence) gives CDR1 as LNHNV and CDR2 as YYDKDF. V loses 1 base at its end and J loses 8 bases; junction bases beyond the gene matches: 8. The immunoSEQ Assay, a bias-controlled multiplex PCR, was used to amplify TCRbeta CDR3 regions from genomic DNA. On the study's bioinformatics: The number of nucleated cells in each sample was estimated from the amplification of reference gene primers within the assay. Sequence reads were collapsed and filtered to measure the absolute abundance of every unique TCRbeta CDR3 rearrangement. For each sample, productive Simpson clonality was calculated as the square root of Simpson's diversity index over productive rearrangements. This is the immuneACCESS table as TCRdb keeps it, with only in-frame sequences that have V and J called. A part of the clones is gone; compared with another copy, unresolved V genes explain less than half, and the rest is unexplained. D and trimming were read from the DNA, whereas the V and J calls and clone size are those reported in that table. Counted in this sample were roughly 190,000 clones; roughly four fifths of them appeared once. Roughly 12% of the sample comes from the top ten.

The source material was PBMCs or T cells enriched from blood (not recorded which). This clonotype was sampled from a man in his forties or fifties who had recovered from COVID-19. This sequence uses TRBV15 and TRBJ1-2; TRBD1 aligns with 9 central bases. CDR3 region: CATSRGQQGAGGYTF. The sequenced DNA: TGTGCCACCAGCAGAGGTCAACAGGGGGCTGGAGGCTACACCTTC. Reference TRBV15 and TRBJ1-2 proteins supply the regions before and after the CDR3; the full variable domain is: DAMVIQNPRYQVTQFGKPVTLSCSQTLNHNVMYWYQQKSSQAPKLLFHYYDKDFNNEADTPDNFQSRRPNTSFCFLDIRSPGLGDTAMYLCATSRGQQGAGGYTFGSGTRLTVV.